The 2 T cell receptor beta chains presented below share a single source sample, sequenced in a study of blood T cell repertoires in COVID-19. Repertoires were generated with immunoSEQ multiplex PCR, while TCRdb's copy carries only in-frame clones and drops some. The data show 180,000 or so clones, 81% seen once. Sequencing was done on a sample of peripheral blood. The receptor set was obtained from a woman older than 75 with COVID-19, enrolled during active disease.

The V call is TRBV9, the J call TRBJ1-2; the match to TRBD1 covers 7 bases. The V and J ends lost 6 bases and 4 bases, in that order; junction bases with no gene match: 3. The CDR3 runs 12 residues. CDR1 is SGDLS, CDR2 YYNGEE, per germline. CDR3 bases: TGTGCCAGCACGAAGGGGGCCTATGGCTACACCTTC. Encoded protein: CASTKGAYGYTF.

The gene calls are TRBV25-1 and TRBJ1-1; no firm D call. Trimming left V 3 bases short and J 0 bases short, with 11 bases between. Germline V gene data show CDR1 as MGHDK and CDR2 as SYGVNS. The CDR3 has 15 amino acids. The CDR3 region has the DNA TGTGCCAGCAGTGATCCAGGTTCGGTGAACACTGAAGCTTTCTTT. Amino acids: CASSDPGSVNTEAFF.